One sample yielded the 2 T cell receptor beta chains listed below, sequenced in a study of Ad26.COV2.S vaccination and SARS-CoV-2 variants. The assay was immunoSEQ multiplex PCR, and TCRdb's table has in-frame clones only and misses some. Among 350,000 to 500,000 clones listed, around nine tenths were seen once. Treatment meaning: around 19 received Ad26.COV2.S at low or high dose, single or two shots; about 5 received placebo; per-sample allocation not given. Sampling occurred on day 63 after the first vaccine or placebo injection. The sequenced sample was peripheral blood, obtained in a trial of Ad26.COV2.S vaccine versus placebo. All receptors derive from a person between 18 and 65 years old who received the Ad26.COV2.S COVID-19 vaccine or a placebo.

J is TRBJ1-3 and V is TRBV21-1; the table calls TRBD1, which could not be checked here. TRBV21-1 is assigned pseudogene status. The CDR3 is 16 amino acids. CDR3 sequence reads: CASSKGGGTAGNTIYF. The CDR3, as DNA: TGTGCCAGCAGCAAAGGAGGGGGCACAGCGGGAAACACCATATATTTT.

The rearrangement uses TRBV10-3 and TRBJ1-1; D possibly corresponds to TRBD1 (6 bases). Germline V gives CDR1 ENHRY, CDR2 SYGVKD. Between the trimmed V and J ends, which lost 8 bases and 5 bases, there was a span of 9 bases. The CDR3 is 11 amino acids. CDR3 sequence reads: CAIAGETEAFF. The CDR3 DNA is TGTGCCATCGCAGGGGAAACTGAAGCTTTCTTT.